A selection of T cell receptor beta chains follows, all from one sample in a study of cytomegalovirus exposure and HLA in healthy donors. Data came from immunoSEQ multiplex PCR; TCRdb stores just in-frame clones and leaves some out. The sample lists roughly 140,000 clones, approximately 70% seen once, with under 15% in the top ten. The sequenced sample was PBMCs. These receptors were taken from a human donor in good health. Each CDR3 is given with its conserved first and last residue. D genes are given only for firm matches. Rows give clone size only sometimes, using once, few, many, or a class for an expanded clone.

clone size	V gene	J gene	D gene	CDR3 protein	CDR3 DNA
.	TRBV7-9	TRBJ2-7	.	CASSSTGSYEQYF	TGTGCCAGCAGCTCGACAGGATCCTACGAGCAGTACTTC
.	TRBV5-4	TRBJ2-7	TRBD1	CASSSLTGNSEQYF	TGTGCCAGCAGCTCCCTGACAGGGAACAGCGAGCAGTACTTC
.	TRBV10-3	TRBJ2-3	TRBD2	CAISEEGGLTDTQYF	TGTGCCATCAGTGAGGAGGGAGGGCTCACAGATACGCAGTATTTT
.	TRBV13	TRBJ2-1	TRBD1	CASSAQGNEQFF	TGTGCCAGCAGCGCACAGGGGAATGAGCAGTTCTTC
once	TRBV9	TRBJ2-5	TRBD2	CASSQWAGVLETQYF	TGTGCCAGCAGCCAGTGGGCGGGGGTCTTGGAGACCCAGTACTTC
.	TRBV10-1	TRBJ2-7	.	CANQVRYEQYF	TGCGCCAACCAGGTCCGCTACGAGCAGTACTTC
few	TRBV6-4	TRBJ2-7	TRBD1	CASSDSCLDRGYDEQYF	TGTGCCAGCAGTGACTCGTGTCTAGACAGGGGGTACGACGAGCAGTACTTC
.	TRBV7-9	TRBJ2-7	TRBD2	CASSLRLAGPPYEQYF	TGTGCCAGCAGCTTAAGGCTAGCGGGCCCTCCCTACGAGCAGTACTTC
.	TRBV2	TRBJ2-7	.	CASSDYTYEQYF	TGTGCCAGCAGTGACTATACCTACGAGCAGTACTTC
.	TRBV5-6	TRBJ1-4	.	CASRGGGAGEKLFF	TGTGCCAGCAGGGGAGGGGGGGCCGGTGAAAAACTGTTTTTT
.	TRBV27	TRBJ2-1	TRBD2	CASSPSGTIGNEQFF	TGTGCCAGCAGTCCCTCCGGGACTATAGGCAATGAGCAGTTCTTC
.	TRBV2	TRBJ2-4	.	CASSLSLNIQYF	TGTGCCAGCAGTCTGAGCTTAAACATTCAGTACTTC
few	TRBV7-6	TRBJ2-2	TRBD1	CASSPGGASTGELFF	TGTGCCAGCAGCCCAGGGGGCGCGAGCACCGGGGAGCTGTTTTTT
.	TRBV4-1	TRBJ2-7	TRBD2	CASSLPRSGSRHEQYF	TGCGCCAGCAGCCTCCCCCGCAGCGGGAGTAGGCACGAGCAGTACTTC
.	TRBV28	TRBJ2-5	TRBD1	CASSLTGVTEETQYF	TGTGCCAGCAGTTTGACAGGGGTAACGGAAGAGACCCAGTACTTC
.	TRBV27	TRBJ1-5	.	CASSPQGRSNQPQHF	TGTGCCAGCAGTCCACAGGGAAGGAGCAATCAGCCCCAGCATTTT
few	TRBV15	TRBJ1-4	.	CATSREPQGGEKLFF	TGTGCCACCAGCAGAGAGCCTCAGGGTGGTGAAAAACTGTTTTTT
few	TRBV11-2	TRBJ2-2	TRBD1	CASSSGTAFTGDTGELFF	TGTGCCAGCAGCTCCGGGACAGCGTTTACCGGGGACACCGGGGAGCTGTTTTTT
.	TRBV7-3	TRBJ1-1	.	CASSLGQANTEAFF	TGTGCCAGCAGCCTGGGGCAGGCGAACACTGAAGCTTTCTTT
.	TRBV5-1	TRBJ2-7	TRBD2	CASSLSGGAGYEQYF	TGCGCCAGCAGCTTAAGCGGGGGGGCCGGTTACGAGCAGTACTTC
.	TRBV7-2	TRBJ1-1	.	CASSLRPFGGTEAFF	TGTGCCAGCAGCTTAAGGCCATTCGGAGGCACTGAAGCTTTCTTT
.	TRBV27	TRBJ2-2	.	CASSLGDGELFF	TGTGCCAGCAGTTTAGGAGACGGGGAGCTGTTTTTT
.	TRBV2	TRBJ1-2	TRBD1	CASSLTGDYGYTF	TGTGCCAGCAGCCTGACAGGGGACTATGGCTACACCTTC
once	TRBV29-1	TRBJ1-2	.	CSVVQGESGYTF	TGCAGCGTTGTACAGGGAGAGAGTGGCTACACCTTC
.	TRBV6-1	TRBJ2-3	TRBD2	CASSERDYLSLDTQYF	TGTGCCAGCAGTGAAAGGGACTACCTCTCTTTAGATACGCAGTATTTT
.	TRBV18	TRBJ2-7	.	CASSPNEQSYEQYF	TGTGCCAGCTCACCAAACGAACAATCCTACGAGCAGTACTTC
once	TRBV12-5	TRBJ2-1	TRBD2	CASGTSGSFEQFF	TGTGCTAGTGGGACTAGCGGGTCGTTTGAGCAGTTCTTC
.	TRBV19	TRBJ1-4	.	CASSIDLARGREKLFF	TGTGCCAGTAGTATAGATCTTGCCAGGGGACGGGAAAAACTGTTTTTT
few	TRBV5-6	TRBJ2-5	TRBD2	CASSLDGGYETQYF	TGTGCCAGCAGCTTGGACGGGGGGTATGAGACCCAGTACTTC
.	TRBV5-1	TRBJ2-5	TRBD2	CASSLRRGAEETQYF	TGCGCCAGCAGCTTGAGGCGGGGGGCGGAGGAGACCCAGTACTTC
.	TRBV5-5	TRBJ1-1	TRBD1	CASSAKETGVSLNTEAFF	TGTGCCAGCAGCGCGAAGGAGACAGGGGTAAGCTTGAACACTGAAGCTTTCTTT
few	TRBV7-9	TRBJ2-1	TRBD1	CASSRGTGSPGYNEQFF	TGTGCCAGCAGCCGTGGGACAGGGTCACCGGGCTACAATGAGCAGTTCTTC
once	TRBV9	TRBJ2-7	TRBD1	CASSPYDRVSYEQYF	TGTGCCAGCAGCCCCTACGACAGGGTTTCGTACGAGCAGTACTTC
.	TRBV6-5	TRBJ1-5	TRBD1	CATQTGWSNQPQHF	TGTGCCACCCAGACAGGGTGGAGCAATCAGCCCCAGCATTTT
.	TRBV28	TRBJ2-3	TRBD2	CASSWGGDTQYF	TGTGCCAGCAGTTGGGGGGGAGATACGCAGTATTTT
.	TRBV27	TRBJ1-2	TRBD1	CASSLSPQGVGYGYTF	TGTGCCAGCAGTTTATCCCCGCAGGGGGTTGGCTATGGCTACACCTTC
.	TRBV4-1	TRBJ2-1	TRBD1	CASSKGQVVANEQFF	TGCGCCAGCAGCAAGGGACAGGTGGTCGCCAATGAGCAGTTCTTC
few	TRBV7-2	TRBJ2-7	TRBD2	CASSSGGLAGGYEQYF	TGTGCCAGCAGCTCAGGGGGACTAGCGGGAGGGTACGAGCAGTACTTC
.	TRBV7-9	TRBJ1-1	.	CASRWAGGAFF	TGTGCCAGCAGGTGGGCGGGGGGAGCTTTCTTT
.	TRBV18	TRBJ2-7	.	CASSREGGASYEQYF	TGTGCCAGCTCACGGGAAGGCGGGGCCTCCTACGAGCAGTACTTC
.	TRBV6-6	TRBJ2-7	.	CASSPTDSYEQYF	TGTGCCAGCAGCCCGACAGACTCCTACGAGCAGTACTTC
.	TRBV19	TRBJ1-5	.	CASSIDPPQYQPQHF	TGTGCCAGTAGTATAGATCCCCCCCAATATCAGCCCCAGCATTTT
.	TRBV19	TRBJ2-1	TRBD2	CASRPSGASYNEQFF	TGTGCCAGTAGACCAAGCGGGGCATCCTACAATGAGCAGTTCTTC
.	TRBV7-9	TRBJ2-1	.	CASPPAGAADLYNEQFF	TGTGCCAGCCCGCCCGCGGGGGCGGCAGATCTCTACAATGAGCAGTTCTTC
.	TRBV10-1	TRBJ1-1	.	CASSEGHFTEAFF	TGCGCCAGCAGTGAGGGGCACTTCACTGAAGCTTTCTTT
.	TRBV5-1	TRBJ1-2	.	CASSSTLLAGGSGYTF	TGCGCCAGCAGCTCAACCCTCCTGGCGGGGGGAAGCGGCTACACCTTC
.	TRBV9	TRBJ2-1	TRBD2	CASSVASGGWPGEQFF	TGTGCCAGCAGCGTAGCTAGCGGGGGTTGGCCAGGAGAGCAGTTCTTC
once	TRBV29-1	TRBJ2-7	.	CSGPGRRRVVFEQYF	TGCAGCGGCCCGGGACGCAGGAGGGTGGTTTTCGAGCAGTACTTC
.	TRBV6-1	TRBJ2-1	.	CASRVQGMGYNEQFF	TGTGCCAGCAGGGTACAGGGAATGGGGTACAATGAGCAGTTCTTC
.	TRBV5-4	TRBJ1-6	.	CASSFRGGNSPLHF	TGTGCCAGCAGCTTTAGAGGGGGAAATTCACCCCTCCACTTT
few	TRBV9	TRBJ1-1	.	CASSKGVDQNTEAFF	TGTGCCAGCAGCAAAGGGGTGGACCAGAACACTGAAGCTTTCTTT
.	TRBV5-4	TRBJ1-1	.	CASSLQGPNTEAFF	TGTGCCAGCAGCTTGCAGGGGCCGAACACTGAAGCTTTCTTT
.	TRBV5-1	TRBJ2-7	.	CASSQDSRSYEQYF	TGCGCCAGCAGCCAGGACTCGCGCTCCTACGAGCAGTACTTC
.	TRBV29-1	TRBJ1-2	.	CSVQTEGSGYTF	TGCAGCGTACAGACGGAGGGATCCGGCTACACCTTC
.	TRBV29-1	TRBJ1-4	.	CSVGNTRGRVSF	TGCAGCGTGGGTAACACTCGCGGCAGGGTCTCTTTT
.	TRBV5-6	TRBJ2-7	.	CASSLGSGVFSYEQYF	TGTGCCAGCAGCTTGGGGTCAGGGGTCTTTTCCTACGAGCAGTACTTC
.	TRBV9	TRBJ2-3	TRBD1	CASSAGQGLRTDTQYF	TGTGCCAGCAGCGCCGGACAGGGGTTAAGGACAGATACGCAGTATTTT
.	TRBV19	TRBJ2-1	TRBD2	CASSISSGVLREQFF	TGTGCCAGTAGTATCTCTAGCGGGGTCTTAAGGGAGCAGTTCTTC
.	TRBV5-5	TRBJ1-5	.	CASSLGVTTYNQPQHF	TGTGCCAGCAGCTTGGGAGTCACCACTTACAATCAGCCCCAGCATTTT